This T cell receptor (beta chain) was documented in a study of CD8+CD57+ T cells in acquired aplastic anemia. Across the whole study: Mean yield of DNA from sorted CD4+ and CD8+ cells was approximately 3 ug. CD4+ reads averaged roughly 11 million in healthy donors. Broader study findings: Overlapping CD8+ CDR3 repertoires of patients and controls contained some 30 shared sequences. No significant patient-versus-control difference appeared in CD8+ Simpson's diversity.

Germline-derived CDR1 and CDR2 are SGHTA and FQGNSA. The CDR3 extends over 14 amino acids. The TCR beta profiling, which covered VDJ combination and CDR3 sequence, was carried out using genomic DNA as the template. MiXCR was run by TCRdb on the reads, yielding one entry per CDR3 protein. The sample records 400,000 to 450,000 distinct CDR3 sequences, 65% to 75% being singletons. To note about this clonotype: Its antigen is unknown. Germline and junction disagree at one end, which may indicate a read error.

Specimen: sorted CD4+, CD8+, or CD8+CD57+ T cells (not recorded which) from PBMCs. This chain links TRBV7-2 with TRBJ1-1, with a possible D match to TRBD1 (5 bases). This TCR was recovered from a human donor in good health, serving as a control. This chain's CDR3 is CASSSRTTSREADF. The CDR3 DNA sequence: TGTGCCAGCAGCTCACGGACAACTAGCAGGGAAGCAGATTTT.